This entry lists 9 T cell receptor beta chains sequenced from one sample in a study of blood T cell repertoires in COVID-19. Measured with immunoSEQ multiplex PCR; TCRdb has only the in-frame clones, and not every one. The sample consists of under 65,000 clones, 91% of them appearing once. Sequenced material: peripheral blood. The source of these receptors is a human donor in a cohort sampled during active COVID-19.

The V gene is TRBV6-6, the J gene TRBJ1-1; D not certain. Germline CDR1 is MNHNY and CDR2 is SVGAGI (reference sequence). CDR3 length: 13 residues. Trimming removed 2 bases at V and 5 bases at J, with 9 bases between. This chain's CDR3 is CASSYPGGTEAFF. DNA for the CDR3: TGTGCCAGCAGTTACCCGGGAGGGACTGAAGCTTTCTTT.

This chain joins TRBV6-5 and TRBJ2-7, with D perhaps matching TRBD1 (6 bases). V was shortened by 5 bases and J by 3 bases, with 17 bases between the two germline ends. From germline, CDR1 is MNHEY and CDR2 SVGAGI. CDR3 length equals 15 residues. The CDR3 is CASSKTGTILYEQYF. CDR3 sequence (DNA): TGTGCCAGCAGTAAGACCGGGACAATCCTCTACGAGCAGTACTTC.

The V call is TRBV3-1 (or the pseudogene TRBV3-2), the J call TRBJ2-3; D uncertain. The CDR3 consists of 15 residues. The V gene's germline CDR1 is LGHDT and CDR2 YNNKEL (reference sequence). V lost 1 base to trimming and J lost 2 bases, with 10 bases between them. CDR3 protein: CASSQVLSNTDTQYF. Written as DNA, the CDR3 is TGTGCCAGCAGCCAAGTCTTGAGTAACACAGATACGCAGTATTTT.

The rearrangement links TRBV9 to TRBJ2-3, with 7 bases lining up with TRBD2. Germline V CDR1 and CDR2: SGDLS, YYNGEE. After removal of 3 bases from V and 6 bases from J, the junction contained 7 bases not matched to a gene. CDR3 size: 14 residues. CDR3 region: CASSDPIGGDTQYF. Written as DNA, the CDR3 is TGTGCCAGCAGCGACCCTATCGGGGGGGATACGCAGTATTTT.

This clone was seen once. The chain combines TRBV28 with TRBJ2-7; a weak D match, TRBD2 (5 bases). Trimming removed 5 bases from V and 3 bases from J, with 17 bases in between. The CDR3 spans 15 residues. CDR1 is MDHEN and CDR2 is SYDVKM in the germline V gene. The CDR3 region is CASSTPGGSHYEQYF. CDR3 nucleotide sequence: TGTGCCAGCAGTACCCCCGGCGGGTCCCACTACGAGCAGTACTTC.

This clone has a handful of counts. The V gene is TRBV7-9, the J gene TRBJ1-1, with TRBD1 as a possible D gene (5 bases). The CDR3 contains 16 residues. Trimming took 3 bases from V and 4 from J, leaving 18 bases between them. Germline V gene data show CDR1 as SEHNR and CDR2 as FQNEAQ (reference sequence). CDR3 coding DNA: TGTGCCAGCAGCTTGGAGGGAAGAGGTAGGGGCACTGAAGCTTTCTTT. It yields the protein CASSLEGRGRGTEAFF.

The chain couples TRBV9 to TRBJ2-3; 8 bases align to TRBD2. Per the germline V gene, CDR1 is SGDLS and CDR2 is YYNGEE. Trimming cost V 0 bases and J 0 bases; bases outside gene matches: 9. This CDR3 comprises 18 residues. DNA for the CDR3: TGTGCCAGCAGCGTAGTAGTCGGCGGGGGGTTTAGCACAGATACGCAGTATTTT. Encoded protein: CASSVVVGGGFSTDTQYF. Full variable domain (missing parts from reference TRBV9 and TRBJ2-3): DSGVTQTPKHLITATGQRVTLRCSPRSGDLSVYWYQQSLDQGLQFLIQYYNGEERAKGNILERFSAQQFPDLHSELNLSSLELGDSALYFCASSVVVGGGFSTDTQYFGPGTRLTVL.

This chain joins TRBV5-5 and TRBJ2-7; perhaps TRBD2 as D (5 bases). CDR1 is SGHKS, CDR2 YYEKEE, per germline (reference sequence). Trimming pared 0 bases from V and 10 bases from J, leaving 14 bases between. The length of the CDR3 is 13 residues. Here the CDR3 DNA reads TGTGCCAGCAGCTTGGACGTCGGGATGGGTCAGTACTTC. Residues: CASSLDVGMGQYF.

The chain is built from TRBV11-2 and TRBJ2-7; a possible D gene is TRBD1 (5 bases). In germline, CDR1 is SGHAT, CDR2 FQNNGV. V lost 8 bases to trimming and J lost 0 bases, with 14 bases between them. This CDR3 region has 14 residues. The CDR3 protein is CASHRTPNSYEQYF. CDR3 nucleotide sequence: TGTGCCAGCCATCGGACACCTAACTCCTACGAGCAGTACTTC.